The 25 T cell receptor beta chains in this list originate from one sample, sequenced in a study of blood T cells in healthy people across ages. The second PCR ran about 6 to 12 cycles with a sample-barcoded 5' primer and J-beta primers. From the 5' RACE reads, TCRdb called clonotypes with MiXCR, one entry per CDR3 protein. This sample has about 1.1 million distinct CDR3 sequences; less than 45% occur once, and the top ten carry 10% to 15%. Source material: blood. The source is a man younger than 35 in good health.

This clonotype was observed a few times. The CDR3 DNA reads as TGCGCCAGCAGCCAATCGGACAGGGCCTACTATGGCTACACCTTC. Amino acids: CASSQSDRAYYGYTF. This chain connects TRBV4-3 to TRBJ1-2; 8 nucleotides align to TRBD1. Unmatched junction bases numbered 5, after V lost 2 bases and J lost 3 bases. Germline CDR1 and CDR2: LGHNA and YSLEER. The CDR3 covers 15 residues.

The sample holds a few counts of this clonotype. Here the CDR3 DNA reads TGTGCCAGCTCATACGGGGGGGGAAACATTCAGTACTTC. It is translated as CASSYGGGNIQYF. This sequence joins TRBV5-5 and TRBJ2-4; 8 nucleotides match TRBD2. The CDR3 consists of 13 residues. CDR1 is SGHKS and CDR2 is YYEKEE in the germline V gene (reference sequence). The junction had 6 bases not matched to a gene; V was cut back by 7 bases and J by 6 bases.

The rearrangement uses TRBV7-2 and TRBJ2-7, with TRBD1 matching 7 bases. The J call could be wrong; TRBJ2-5 is a better fit for the DNA end. The germline gives CDR1 SGHTA, CDR2 FQGNSA. There are 13 residues in the CDR3. For the CDR3, the DNA is TGTGCCAGCAGCCAAGGACAGGTCGAGACCCAGTACTTC. Its protein product is CASSQGQVETQYF.

The chain carries TRBV11-1 and TRBJ2-1; the D gene could be TRBD1 or TRBD2 (5 bases each). Germline V CDR1 and CDR2: SGHAT, FQDESV (reference sequence). V lost 3 bases and J lost 7, with 16 bases in between. CDR3 size: 15 residues. The CDR3 region has the DNA TGTGCCAGCAGCTTGAGGGGCCAAGTTTTTAATGAGCAGTTCTTC. It specifies CASSLRGQVFNEQFF.

This clonotype was recorded a few times. This chain connects TRBV9 to TRBJ1-1; D possibly corresponds to TRBD1 (5 bases). This CDR3 has 15 amino acids. The germline V gene has CDR1 SGDLS and CDR2 YYNGEE. V lost 2 bases and J 2 bases, leaving 13 bases between the germline ends. The CDR3 bases are TGTGCCAGCAGCGTGCTCCAGGGAGATAACACTGAAGCTTTCTTT. Amino acids: CASSVLQGDNTEAFF.

V and J are TRBV4-2 and TRBJ2-3, with D tentatively TRBD1 or TRBD2 (5 bases each). The germline V and J ends were trimmed by 7 bases and 3 bases, with 11 bases remaining between them. The CDR3 has 13 residues. Per the germline V gene, CDR1 is LGHNA and CDR2 is YNFKEQ. CDR3 in amino acids: CASTPGPTDTQYF. In DNA form, the CDR3 reads TGTGCCAGCACCCCGGGACCTACAGATACGCAGTATTTT.

This clonotype was seen a few times. The genes are TRBV7-9 and TRBJ2-3; 7 bases align to TRBD2. The CDR3 sequence is 15 residues long. The germline V gene encodes CDR1 SEHNR and CDR2 FQNEAQ (reference sequence). Trimming removed 5 bases from V and 2 bases from J; junction bases left unmatched: 7. The CDR3 loop reads CASSVRGDLTDTQYF. CDR3 DNA sequence: TGTGCCAGCAGCGTCCGGGGGGACCTCACAGATACGCAGTATTTT.

The chain joins TRBV20-1 to TRBJ2-2; 10 bases are a match to TRBD1. V lost 1 base to trimming and J lost 4 bases; unmatched junction nucleotides: 6. The CDR3 extends over 16 amino acids. The germline gives CDR1 DFQATT, CDR2 SNEGSKA (reference sequence). CDR3 in amino acids: CSARVYGQGVTGELFF. The CDR3 DNA sequence: TGCAGTGCTAGAGTCTACGGACAGGGGGTCACCGGGGAGCTGTTTTTT.

V is TRBV21-1 and J is TRBJ1-1; the table calls TRBD1, which could not be checked here. TRBV21-1 is flagged as a pseudogene. There are 15 residues in the CDR3. Here the CDR3 reads CASSKRGYSWTEAFF. The CDR3 coding sequence is TGTGCCAGCAGCAAAAGGGGATATAGCTGGACTGAAGCTTTCTTT.

V and J are TRBV29-1 and TRBJ2-1; D is possibly TRBD2 (6 bases). The DNA end favors TRBJ2-7, so the J call may be wrong. Germline assignment: CDR1 SQVTM and CDR2 ANQGSEA. This CDR3 is built from 13 residues. The CDR3 spells CSVEDRPAGEQYF. The DNA of the CDR3 is TGCAGCGTTGAAGATCGCCCAGCGGGTGAGCAGTACTTC.

V gene TRBV9 combines with J gene TRBJ2-7; D not certain. The CDR3 has 15 residues. From germline, CDR1 is SGDLS and CDR2 YYNGEE. Trimming removed 0 bases at V and 4 bases at J, with 14 bases between. DNA for the CDR3: TGTGCCAGCAGCGTAGGGTTAGGGAAAGGGTACGAGCAGTACTTC. It translates to CASSVGLGKGYEQYF.

The J gene is TRBJ1-4, the V gene TRBV20-1, with D perhaps matching TRBD1 (6 bases). CDR1 is DFQATT and CDR2 is SNEGSKA in the germline V gene (reference sequence). The CDR3 has 12 residues. Trimming cost V 8 bases and J 5 bases, with 12 bases left between them. The CDR3 nucleotides read TGCAGTACAGACAGGTGGAATGAAAAACTGTTTTTT. Encoded protein: CSTDRWNEKLFF.

The rearrangement links TRBV7-9 to TRBJ1-2, with D possibly matching TRBD1 (5 bases). V was shortened by 8 bases and J by 8 bases, with 12 bases between the two germline ends. This CDR3 region has 11 residues. Germline V CDR1 and CDR2: SEHNR, FQNEAQ (reference sequence). The CDR3 spells CASGTNRGYTF. CDR3 DNA: TGTGCCAGCGGGACCAACCGCGGCTACACCTTC.

This clonotype came up a few times. The chain employs TRBV11-2 and TRBJ1-2; 8 positions agree with TRBD1. V was pared by 4 bases and J by 4 bases, with 8 bases of the junction left unmatched. Germline V gene lookup returns CDR1 SGHAT and CDR2 FQNNGV. The CDR3 is 15 amino acids. CDR3: CASSSGTGEIYGYTF. CDR3 DNA sequence: TGTGCCAGCAGCTCAGGGACAGGAGAAATCTATGGCTACACCTTC.

The chain recombines TRBV7-2 with TRBJ2-3, with 9 bases aligning to TRBD1. CDR1 and CDR2 (germline): SGHTA, FQGNSA. The CDR3 sequence is 15 residues long. After removal of 5 bases from V and 5 bases from J, the junction contained 8 bases not matched to a gene. In nucleotides, the CDR3 is TGTGCCAGCAGCCTGCGCTGGACAGGGGAAGATACGCAGTATTTT. Its protein product is CASSLRWTGEDTQYF.

The CDR3 spells CASSLLGTSPTEQYF. CDR3 DNA: TGTGCCAGCAGCCTTTTAGGGACTAGCCCTACCGAGCAGTACTTC. The genes are TRBV4-2 and TRBJ2-5, with TRBD2 matching over 9 bases. The J call is doubtful: the DNA matches TRBJ2-7 better. The V gene's germline CDR1 is LGHNA and CDR2 YNFKEQ. The CDR3 is made up of 15 amino acids.

This clonotype came up once. V gene TRBV27 combines with J gene TRBJ1-4; no clear D gene. Germline CDR1 reads MNHEY; CDR2 reads SMNVEV (reference sequence). The V and J ends lost 0 bases and 8 bases respectively, with 10 bases between them. The CDR3 is 14 residues long. CDR3 amino acids: CASSLSVRAEKLFF. CDR3 nucleotide sequence: TGTGCCAGCAGTTTATCGGTGAGGGCGGAAAAACTGTTTTTT.

This CDR3 is CASSPRGTGTLAKNIQYF. The DNA of the CDR3 is TGTGCCAGCAGCCCAAGGGGGACAGGAACCTTAGCCAAAAACATTCAGTACTTC. V gene TRBV28 combines with J gene TRBJ2-4; 8 bases line up with TRBD1. V lost 6 bases and J lost 0; bases outside the gene matches: 13. Germline CDR1 and CDR2: MDHEN and SYDVKM. This CDR3 has 18 residues.

This clonotype has a count of ten or more. The CDR3 protein is CSARVVRESSYNEQFF. Here the CDR3 DNA reads TGCAGTGCTAGAGTGGTGAGGGAATCTTCCTACAATGAGCAGTTCTTC. The V gene is TRBV20-1, the J gene TRBJ2-1, with a weak D call TRBD2 (5 bases). The germline V gene encodes CDR1 DFQATT and CDR2 SNEGSKA (reference sequence). The CDR3 runs 16 residues. The V end lost 1 base, the J end lost 1 base, and 14 bases lay between the germline ends.

This clonotype was recorded at least ten times. The rearrangement joins TRBV5-1 to TRBJ2-1, with D uncertain. The V gene's germline CDR1 is SGHRS and CDR2 YFSETQ. Between the trimmed V and J ends, which lost 4 bases and 9 bases, there was a span of 11 bases. CDR3 length: 12 amino acids. CDR3 DNA: TGCGCCAGCAGCCCTCCGTCTGCTGAGCAGTTCTTC. Translated, it gives CASSPPSAEQFF.

This clonotype was observed a few times. The CDR3 sequence is CASRIEQAGGNEQYF. The CDR3 nucleotides read TGTGCCAGCAGGATAGAACAGGCAGGCGGGAACGAGCAGTACTTC. The chain recombines TRBV2 with TRBJ2-7; TRBD2 might be the D (6 bases). The CDR3 spans 15 residues. Trimming cost V 6 bases and J 5 bases, with 20 bases left between them. Per the germline V gene, CDR1 is SNHLY and CDR2 is FYNNEI.

This chain links TRBV5-6 with TRBJ2-2; D is ambiguous. Germline V gives CDR1 SGHDT, CDR2 YYEEEE. The CDR3 length is 14 residues. The ends were cut back, 0 bases at V and 4 bases at J, with 7 bases in the middle. CDR3 sequence: CASSLEVTTGELFF. The CDR3 DNA sequence: TGTGCCAGCAGCTTGGAAGTTACCACCGGGGAGCTGTTTTTT.

The sample holds one count of this clonotype. This sequence joins TRBV12-3 or TRBV12-4 and TRBJ1-5; D gene ambiguous. The CDR3 loop spans 14 amino acids. V lost 0 bases and J lost 5, with 8 bases in between. The CDR3 reads CASSLALGYQPQHF. Written as DNA, the CDR3 is TGTGCCAGCAGTTTAGCGCTGGGTTATCAGCCCCAGCATTTT.

This clonotype has a handful of counts. The CDR3 bases are TGTGCCAGCAGTTACCCAAACGGGACAGAGACCTACAATGAGCAGTTCTTC. It translates to CASSYPNGTETYNEQFF. This rearrangement joins TRBV6-5 to TRBJ2-1, with 7 bases identical to TRBD1. CDR1 MNHEY and CDR2 SVGAGI come from the germline V gene. Trimming at V came to 2 bases and at J to 2 bases, leaving 9 bases not matched to a gene. The length of the CDR3 is 17 residues.

The rearrangement uses TRBV6-2 or TRBV6-3 and TRBJ1-5; D remains unclear. The CDR3 extends over 13 amino acids. Germline loops: CDR1 MNHEY, CDR2 SVGEGT. Trimming left V 10 bases short and J 2 bases short, with 12 bases between. The CDR3 reads CAISARGNQPQHF. CDR3 in DNA: TGTGCCATAAGTGCTCGGGGCAATCAGCCCCAGCATTTT.